This T cell receptor (beta chain) was found in a study of graft-versus-host responses after intestinal transplantation. Study details: As for transplant type, recipients had multivisceral, liver-intestinal, or isolated intestinal grafts.

This table comes from immunoSEQ multiplex PCR, and its TCRdb copy is limited to in-frame clones, with some not included. The data show some 83,000 clones, 91% seen once. Remarks on this clone: As yet, its antigen is unknown.

Study-level findings and limits: Allografts carried high graft-versus-host to host-versus-graft clonal ratios in patients having graft-donor T cell macrochimerism. Circulating GvH clone levels at their peak were associated with HvG declines (early post-transplant). GvH clones turned up in recipient marrow; some had shown up first in ileum or blood.

Germline CDR1 is MNHEY and CDR2 is SMNVEV (reference sequence). The CDR3 is 14 amino acids. V was clipped by 6 bases and J by 0 bases, with 11 bases between them. This sequence originates from a human donor who received an intestinal transplant. The starting material was unstimulated CD4+ T cells sorted from spleen or lymph node cells, obtained before intestinal transplant. The J gene is TRBJ1-1, the V gene TRBV27; D is undetermined. This chain's CDR3 is CASRAGNMNTEAFF. CDR3 nucleotides: TGTGCCAGCAGAGCGGGAAACATGAACACTGAAGCTTTCTTT.